The T cell receptor (beta chain) described here comes from a study of blood T cell repertoires in COVID-19. Study-level information: Sites across the United States, Italy and Spain contributed samples from acute and convalescent COVID-19. T cells, B-cell-depleted T cells, or PBMCs provided the cDNA or gDNA that served as material.

How the authors handled the data: Using reference gene primer amplification, nucleated cell counts were estimated. Clones were read by immunoSEQ multiplex PCR, and TCRdb kept only the in-frame ones, dropping some. From that table come the V and J calls and clone size; the DNA was used to work out D and trimming. The table has roughly 170,000 clones, approximately 79% seen once; the top ten hold roughly 28%. This CDR3 contains 13 residues. Germline-derived CDR1 and CDR2 are GTSNPN and SVGIG (reference sequence). V lost 2 bases to trimming and J lost 5 bases, with 9 bases between them. J is TRBJ1-4 and V is TRBV30; a weak D match, TRBD1 (6 bases). The sequence derives from a woman aged 70-85 years with acute or convalescent COVID-19. The specimen was peripheral blood. The CDR3 reads CAWSLGANEKLFF. In DNA, the CDR3 is TGTGCCTGGAGTCTGGGGGCAAATGAAAAACTGTTTTTT.